The next 9 T cell receptor beta chains were all read from a single sample in a study of T cell changes during pregnancy in multiple sclerosis. TCRdb's table, derived via immunoSEQ multiplex PCR, lists solely in-frame clones and lacks some. The sample records 75,000 to 80,000 clones, around 93% being singletons. The source material was peripheral blood, sampled in the second trimester of pregnancy. The receptors stem from a female donor in good health, enrolled as a control in a pregnancy study.

The chain combines TRBV5-6 with TRBJ1-6; D perhaps matches TRBD1 (5 bases). CDR1 and CDR2 (germline): SGHDT, YYEEEE. V gave up 4 bases and J gave up 6 bases, with 17 bases separating them. There are 16 residues in the CDR3. Here the CDR3 DNA reads TGTGCCAGCAGCCCCCTCACTGGGGCTACTAATTCACCCCTCCACTTT. As protein: CASSPLTGATNSPLHF. Using reference TRBV5-6 and TRBJ1-6 for the parts outside the CDR3, the full variable domain is DAGVTQSPTHLIKTRGQQVTLRCSPKSGHDTVSWYQQALGQGPQFIFQYYEEEERQRGNFPDRFSGHQFPNYSSELNVNALLLGDSALYLCASSPLTGATNSPLHFGNGTRLTVT.

The chain is built from TRBV30 and TRBJ1-1; D is ambiguous. The CDR3 runs to 13 residues. Deletions cut 4 bases from V and 3 bases from J, with 12 bases between. Germline V gene sequence: CDR1 GTSNPN, CDR2 SVGIG (reference sequence). CDR3 protein: CAWNPLVHTEAFF. In DNA, the CDR3 is TGTGCCTGGAACCCCCTAGTCCACACTGAAGCTTTCTTT.

The V and J genes are TRBV4-3 and TRBJ2-6; the match to TRBD1 covers 9 bases. The CDR3 covers 16 residues. Germline CDR1 LGHNA, CDR2 YSLEER. V was pared by 4 bases and J by 8 bases, with 9 bases of the junction left unmatched. CDR3 sequence reads: CASSRGGTGWTNVLTF. The CDR3 bases are TGCGCCAGCAGCCGGGGCGGGACAGGGTGGACCAACGTCCTGACTTTC.

V usage is TRBV2 and J usage is TRBJ1-2, with TRBD1 identical over 8 bases. The CDR3 has 15 residues. Germline V gene lookup returns CDR1 SNHLY and CDR2 FYNNEI. V gave up 0 bases and J gave up 7 bases; unmatched junction bases: 7. CDR3 nucleotides: TGTGCCAGCAGTGAAGCGACGGGACAGGTCTCTGGCTACACCTTC. Its translation: CASSEATGQVSGYTF.

The rearrangement joins TRBV19 to TRBJ1-1; 8 positions agree with TRBD1. The CDR3 contains 13 residues. From germline, CDR1 is LNHDA and CDR2 SQIVND (reference sequence). The ends lost 6 bases at V and 1 base at J; junction bases unmatched: 1. CDR3: CASSDRGNTEAFF. For the CDR3, the DNA is TGTGCCAGTAGCGACAGGGGGAACACTGAAGCTTTCTTT.

V gene TRBV7-2 combines with J gene TRBJ2-5; perhaps TRBD2 as D (6 bases). In germline, CDR1 is SGHTA, CDR2 FQGNSA. The length of the CDR3 is 14 residues. The V end was cut by 5 bases, the J end by 1 base, with 11 bases between. CDR3 DNA: TGTGCCAGCAGCCGGGGGACTTCCCAAGAGACCCAGTACTTC. This gives the protein CASSRGTSQETQYF.

The J gene is TRBJ1-1, the V gene TRBV5-1, with 8 bases that match TRBD1. The J segment lost 1 base and the V segment lost 3 bases, leaving 5 bases of the junction unmatched. Germline assignment: CDR1 SGHRS and CDR2 YFSETQ. CDR3 size: 15 residues. The CDR3 region is CASSSDGQGNTEAFF. The CDR3 coding sequence is TGCGCCAGCAGCTCCGATGGACAGGGGAACACTGAAGCTTTCTTT.

V is TRBV10-1 and J is TRBJ2-1; 8 positions match TRBD1. In germline, CDR1 is WNHNN, CDR2 SYGVQD (reference sequence). The CDR3 extends over 13 amino acids. V shed 5 bases, J shed 8 bases, and the junction held 5 bases outside the gene matches. CDR3 coding DNA: TGCGCCAGCAGTTATGGACAGGGCCATGAGCAGTTCTTC. Translated, it gives CASSYGQGHEQFF.

V gene TRBV23-1 combines with J gene TRBJ1-4; 8 bases are a match to TRBD1. TRBV23-1 is recorded as an ORF, its role being uncertain. The CDR3 has 16 amino acids. The junction had 9 bases not matched to a gene; V was cut back by 2 bases and J by 7 bases. DNA of the CDR3: TGCGCCAGCAGTCAACGAAAGACAGGGGAGGTTGAAAAACTGTTTTTT. Protein sequence: CASSQRKTGEVEKLFF.